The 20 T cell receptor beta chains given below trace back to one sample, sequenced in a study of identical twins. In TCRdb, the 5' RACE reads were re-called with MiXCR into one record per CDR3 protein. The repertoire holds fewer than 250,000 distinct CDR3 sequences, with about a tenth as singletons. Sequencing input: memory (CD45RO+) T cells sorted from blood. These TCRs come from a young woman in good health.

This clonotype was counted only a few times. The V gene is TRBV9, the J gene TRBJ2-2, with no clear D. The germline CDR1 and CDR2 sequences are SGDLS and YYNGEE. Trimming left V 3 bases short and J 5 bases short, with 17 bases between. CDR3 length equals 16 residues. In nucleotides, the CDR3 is TGTGCCAGCAGCGCCTTTTCCACCGTAGAGACCGGGGAGCTGTTTTTT. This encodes CASSAFSTVETGELFF. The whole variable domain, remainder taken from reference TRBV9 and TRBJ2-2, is DSGVTQTPKHLITATGQRVTLRCSPRSGDLSVYWYQQSLDQGLQFLIQYYNGEERAKGNILERFSAQQFPDLHSELNLSSLELGDSALYFCASSAFSTVETGELFFGEGSRLTVL.

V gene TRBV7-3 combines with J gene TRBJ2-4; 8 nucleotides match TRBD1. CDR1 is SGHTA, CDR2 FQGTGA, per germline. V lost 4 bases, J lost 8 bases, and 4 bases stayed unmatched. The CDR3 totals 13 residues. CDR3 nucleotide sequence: TGTGCCAGCAGCTCAGGACAGGGAGACATTCAGTACTTC. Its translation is CASSSGQGDIQYF.

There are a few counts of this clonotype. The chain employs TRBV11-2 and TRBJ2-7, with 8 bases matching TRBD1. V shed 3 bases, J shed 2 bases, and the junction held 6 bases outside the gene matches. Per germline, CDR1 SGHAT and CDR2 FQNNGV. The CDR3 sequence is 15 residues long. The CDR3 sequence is CASSLVGTGTYEQYF. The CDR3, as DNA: TGTGCCAGCAGCTTGGTAGGGACAGGAACCTACGAGCAGTACTTC.

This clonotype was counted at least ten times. Here the CDR3 reads CASGRTANTEAFF. The DNA for the CDR3 is TGTGCCAGCGGACGGACGGCGAACACTGAAGCTTTCTTT. This chain links TRBV7-9 with TRBJ1-1; D unclear. This CDR3 has 13 residues. Germline V gene data show CDR1 as SEHNR and CDR2 as FQNEAQ (reference sequence). Trimming took 8 bases from V and 1 from J, leaving 11 bases between them.

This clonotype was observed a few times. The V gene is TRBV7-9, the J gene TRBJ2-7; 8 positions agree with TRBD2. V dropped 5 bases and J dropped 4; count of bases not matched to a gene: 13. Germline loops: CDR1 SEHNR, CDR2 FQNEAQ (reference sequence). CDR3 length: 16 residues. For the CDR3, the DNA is TGTGCCAGCAGCGATAGTAGCGGGAACCCCGTTTACGAGCAGTACTTC. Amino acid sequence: CASSDSSGNPVYEQYF.

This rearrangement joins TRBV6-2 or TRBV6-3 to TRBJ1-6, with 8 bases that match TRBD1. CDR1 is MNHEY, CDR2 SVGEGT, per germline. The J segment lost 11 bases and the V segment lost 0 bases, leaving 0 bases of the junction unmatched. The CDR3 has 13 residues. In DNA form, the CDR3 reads TGTGCCAGCAGTTACTCGACAGGGGCACCCCTCCACTTT. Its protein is CASSYSTGAPLHF.

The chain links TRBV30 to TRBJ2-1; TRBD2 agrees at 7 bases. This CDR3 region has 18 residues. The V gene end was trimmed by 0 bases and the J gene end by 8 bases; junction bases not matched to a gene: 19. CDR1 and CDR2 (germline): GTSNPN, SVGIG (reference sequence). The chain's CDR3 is CAWSVRVRMEERDDEQFF. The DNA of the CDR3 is TGTGCCTGGAGTGTACGGGTCAGGATGGAGGAGCGGGACGATGAGCAGTTCTTC.

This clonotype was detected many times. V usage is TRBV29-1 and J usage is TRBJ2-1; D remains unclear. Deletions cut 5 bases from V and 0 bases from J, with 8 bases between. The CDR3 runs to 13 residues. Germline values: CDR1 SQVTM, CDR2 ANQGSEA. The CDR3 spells CSVQQLSYNEQFF. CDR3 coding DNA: TGCAGCGTTCAACAGCTCTCCTACAATGAGCAGTTCTTC.

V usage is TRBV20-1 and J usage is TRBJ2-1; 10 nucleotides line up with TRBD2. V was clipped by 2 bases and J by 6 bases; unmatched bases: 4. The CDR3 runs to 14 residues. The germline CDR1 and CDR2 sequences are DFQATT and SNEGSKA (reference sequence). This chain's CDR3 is CSARKRGGINEQFF. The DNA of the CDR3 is TGCAGTGCTAGAAAGCGGGGGGGAATCAATGAGCAGTTCTTC.

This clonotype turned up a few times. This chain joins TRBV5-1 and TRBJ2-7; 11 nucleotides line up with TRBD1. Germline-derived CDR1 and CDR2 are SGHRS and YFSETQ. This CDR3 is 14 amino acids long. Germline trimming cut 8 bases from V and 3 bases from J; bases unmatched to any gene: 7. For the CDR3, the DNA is TGCGCCAGTTTCCCGGGACAGGGGGGCTACGAGCAGTACTTC. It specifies CASFPGQGGYEQYF.

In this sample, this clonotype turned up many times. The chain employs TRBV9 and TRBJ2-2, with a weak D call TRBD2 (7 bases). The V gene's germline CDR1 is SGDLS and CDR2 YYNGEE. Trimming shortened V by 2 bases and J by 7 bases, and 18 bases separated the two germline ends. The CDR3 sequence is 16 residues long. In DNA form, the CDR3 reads TGTGCCAGCAGCGTGAGGGGGAGGGCTGGAAACGGGGAGCTGTTTTTT. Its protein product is CASSVRGRAGNGELFF.

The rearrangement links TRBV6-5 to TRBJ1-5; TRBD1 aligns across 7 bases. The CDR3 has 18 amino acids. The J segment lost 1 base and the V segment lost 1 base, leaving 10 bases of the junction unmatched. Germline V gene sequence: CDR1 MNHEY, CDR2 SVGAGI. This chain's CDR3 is CASSYYPGQRSSNQPQHF. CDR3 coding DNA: TGTGCCAGCAGTTACTACCCGGGACAGCGAAGCAGCAATCAGCCCCAGCATTTT.

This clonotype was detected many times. This CDR3 is CASSLGDSNEKLFF. CDR3 sequence (DNA): TGCGCCAGCAGCTTGGGGGACAGTAATGAAAAACTGTTTTTT. V gene TRBV5-1 combines with J gene TRBJ1-4; TRBD1 aligns across 7 bases. With V trimmed by 0 bases and J by 4 bases, 0 bases remained unmatched. There are 14 residues in the CDR3. The germline CDR1 and CDR2 sequences are SGHRS and YFSETQ. The full variable domain, rest sourced from reference TRBV5-1 and TRBJ1-4, is KAGVTQTPRYLIKTRGQQVTLSCSPISGHRSVSWYQQTPGQGLQFLFEYFSETQRNKGNFPGRFSGRQFSNSRSEMNVSTLELGDSALYLCASSLGDSNEKLFFGSGTQLSVL.

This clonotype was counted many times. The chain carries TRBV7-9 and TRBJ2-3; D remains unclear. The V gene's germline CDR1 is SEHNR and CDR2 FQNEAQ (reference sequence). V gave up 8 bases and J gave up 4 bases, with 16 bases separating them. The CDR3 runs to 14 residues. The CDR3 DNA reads TGTGCCAGCTCGTTCGCTGTACTCGCAGATACGCAGTATTTT. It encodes CASSFAVLADTQYF.

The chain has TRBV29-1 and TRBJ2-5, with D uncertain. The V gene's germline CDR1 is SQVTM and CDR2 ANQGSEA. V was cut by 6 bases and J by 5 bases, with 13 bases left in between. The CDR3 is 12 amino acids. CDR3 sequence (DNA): TGCAGCGTGATGGGTGGTAAGGAGACCCAGTACTTC. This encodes CSVMGGKETQYF.

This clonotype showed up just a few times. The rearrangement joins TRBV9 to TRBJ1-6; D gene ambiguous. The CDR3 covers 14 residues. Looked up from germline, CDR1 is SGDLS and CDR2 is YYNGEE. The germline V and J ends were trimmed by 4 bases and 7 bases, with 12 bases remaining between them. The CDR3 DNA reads TGTGCCAGCAGCCCCCCGGGTGGAAATTCACCCCTCCACTTT. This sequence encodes CASSPPGGNSPLHF. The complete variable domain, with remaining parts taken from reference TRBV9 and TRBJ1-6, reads DSGVTQTPKHLITATGQRVTLRCSPRSGDLSVYWYQQSLDQGLQFLIQYYNGEERAKGNILERFSAQQFPDLHSELNLSSLELGDSALYFCASSPPGGNSPLHFGNGTRLTVT.

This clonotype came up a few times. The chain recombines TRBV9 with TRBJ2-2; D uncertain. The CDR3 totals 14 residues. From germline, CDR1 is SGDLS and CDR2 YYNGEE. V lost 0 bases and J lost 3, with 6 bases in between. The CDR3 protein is CASSVVRDTGELFF. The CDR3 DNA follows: TGTGCCAGCAGCGTAGTTAGAGACACCGGGGAGCTGTTTTTT.

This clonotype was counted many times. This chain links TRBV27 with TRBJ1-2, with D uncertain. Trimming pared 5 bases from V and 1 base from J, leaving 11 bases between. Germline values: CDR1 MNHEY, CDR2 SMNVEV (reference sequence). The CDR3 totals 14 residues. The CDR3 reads CASSRNVGNYGYTF. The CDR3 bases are TGTGCCAGCAGTCGAAACGTGGGTAACTATGGCTACACCTTC.

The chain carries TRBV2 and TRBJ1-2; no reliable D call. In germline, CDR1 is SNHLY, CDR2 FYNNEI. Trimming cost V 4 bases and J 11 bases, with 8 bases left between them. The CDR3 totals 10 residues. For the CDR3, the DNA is TGTGCCAGCAGTGGCGCAAGGTACACCTTC. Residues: CASSGARYTF.

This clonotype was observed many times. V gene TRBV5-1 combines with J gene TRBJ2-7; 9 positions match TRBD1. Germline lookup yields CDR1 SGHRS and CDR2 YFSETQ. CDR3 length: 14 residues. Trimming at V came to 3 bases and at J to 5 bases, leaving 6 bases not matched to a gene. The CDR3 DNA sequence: TGCGCCAGCAGCTCCGGGACAGGGTGGAACGAGCAGTACTTC. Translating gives CASSSGTGWNEQYF. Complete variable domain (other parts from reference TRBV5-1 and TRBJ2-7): KAGVTQTPRYLIKTRGQQVTLSCSPISGHRSVSWYQQTPGQGLQFLFEYFSETQRNKGNFPGRFSGRQFSNSRSEMNVSTLELGDSALYLCASSSGTGWNEQYFGPGTRLTVT.